The rows below give T cell receptor beta chains drawn from one sample of a study of blood T cells in healthy people across ages. TCRdb fed the 5' RACE reads into MiXCR, producing one record per CDR3 protein. This table holds hundreds of thousands of distinct CDR3 sequences, 29% found once. Sequenced input: blood. All receptors derive from a woman older than 75 in good health. Both conserved end residues are part of each CDR3. D genes are given only for firm matches. Size tells how often a clone was seen (once, few, many) or the class of an expanded clone, and some rows leave it out.

-	TRBD1	14	TRBV27	TRBJ1-5	CASRGQGTVQPQHF	TGTGCCAGCAGGGGACAGGGGACGGTCCAGCCCCAGCATTTT
few	TRBD1	16	TRBV14	TRBJ2-2	CASSQNRGIRTGELFF	TGTGCCAGCAGCCAAAACAGGGGTATAAGGACCGGGGAGCTGTTTTTT
-	-	13	TRBV30	TRBJ2-7	CAWSVRAVSEQYF	TGTGCCTGGAGTGTACGGGCAGTTTCCGAGCAGTACTTC
-	TRBD1	17	TRBV11-2	TRBJ2-7	CASSLATGGSGSYEQYF	TGTGCCAGCAGCTTAGCAACAGGGGGCTCCGGATCCTACGAGCAGTACTTC
few	TRBD1	14	TRBV20-1	TRBJ2-7	CSDTTGGADNEQYF	TGCAGTGACACTACAGGGGGCGCCGACAATGAGCAGTACTTC
many	-	14	TRBV4-1	TRBJ1-2	CASSHTTSSYGYTF	TGCGCCAGCAGCCACACGACGTCCTCCTATGGCTACACCTTC
once	-	15	TRBV7-2	TRBJ2-5	CASSQYGGGQSYQYF	TGTGCCAGCAGCCAATATGGGGGGGGGCAATCTTACCAGTACTTC
-	-	17	TRBV5-6	TRBJ2-7	CASSPGQGLPSYNEQYF	TGTGCCAGCAGCCCGGGACAAGGTCTCCCATCCTACAATGAGCAGTACTTC
many	TRBD1	15	TRBV7-2	TRBJ2-3	CASSLGQGNTDTQYF	TGTGCCAGCAGCCTCGGACAGGGGAACACAGATACGCAGTATTTT
-	-	14	TRBV24-1	TRBJ2-5	CATSDRRLQETQYF	TGTGCCACCAGTGACCGTAGACTGCAAGAGACCCAGTACTTC
many	-	14	TRBV20-1	TRBJ1-5	CSASASGGNQPQHF	TGCAGTGCTTCTGCCTCGGGGGGCAATCAGCCCCAGCATTTT
-	-	15	TRBV7-2	TRBJ2-5	CANSLELGGPYEQYF	TGTGCCAACAGCTTAGAATTGGGAGGTCCCTACGAACAGTACTTC
many	-	14	TRBV5-6	TRBJ1-2	CAGGQALTNYGYTF	TGTGCCGGAGGGCAGGCGCTAACTAACTATGGCTACACCTTC
-	-	17	TRBV5-5	TRBJ2-1	CASSLASGGVRNNEQFF	TGTGCCAGCAGCTTGGCCTCAGGGGGGGTTCGGAACAATGAGCAGTTCTTC
-	-	15	TRBV19	TRBJ2-5	CASSEARGGAETQYF	TGTGCCAGTAGTGAGGCTCGTGGGGGGGCAGAGACCCAGTACTTC
many	TRBD1	16	TRBV28	TRBJ2-3	CASSLLRDSQTDTQYF	TGTGCCAGCAGTCTACTCCGGGACAGCCAAACAGATACGCAGTATTTT
many	-	14	TRBV27	TRBJ1-2	CASSLIAGIYGYTF	TGTGCCAGCAGTTTAATCGCGGGGATCTATGGCTACACCTTC
-	-	15	TRBV6-1	TRBJ2-5	CASSVPGPTQETQYF	TGTGCCAGCAGTGTCCCGGGACCCACGCAAGAGACCCAGTACTTC
many	-	14	TRBV7-2	TRBJ1-2	CASSLDRAGAGYTF	TGTGCCAGCAGCTTAGATCGCGCGGGGGCAGGCTACACCTTC
many	-	17	TRBV15	TRBJ2-5	CATSLFGGGPYQETQYF	TGTGCCACCAGCCTGTTTGGGGGGGGGCCGTACCAAGAGACCCAGTACTTC
many	-	15	TRBV24-1	TRBJ2-7	CATSDEFQGFDEQYF	TGTGCCACCAGTGATGAGTTTCAGGGGTTCGACGAGCAGTACTTC
few	-	12	TRBV29-1	TRBJ1-4	CSVRTVGEKLFF	TGCAGCGTTCGGACAGTTGGGGAAAAACTGTTTTTT